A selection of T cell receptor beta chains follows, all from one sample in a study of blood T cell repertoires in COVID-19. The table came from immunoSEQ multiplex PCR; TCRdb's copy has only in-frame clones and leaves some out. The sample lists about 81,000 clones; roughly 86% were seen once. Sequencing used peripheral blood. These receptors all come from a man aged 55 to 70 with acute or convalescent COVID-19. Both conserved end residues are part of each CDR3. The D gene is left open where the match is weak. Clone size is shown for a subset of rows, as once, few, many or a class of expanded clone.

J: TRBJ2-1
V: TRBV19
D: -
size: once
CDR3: CASSARTAINEQFF
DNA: TGTGCCAGTAGTGCCCGGACAGCAATCAATGAGCAGTTCTTC

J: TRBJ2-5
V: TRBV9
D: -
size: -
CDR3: CASSVGGSDSQETQYF
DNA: TGTGCCAGCAGCGTAGGAGGGTCGGACAGCCAAGAGACCCAGTACTTC

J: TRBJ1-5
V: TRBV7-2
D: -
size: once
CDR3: CASTIGRNQPQHF
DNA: TGTGCCAGCACCATAGGGAGAAATCAGCCCCAGCATTTT

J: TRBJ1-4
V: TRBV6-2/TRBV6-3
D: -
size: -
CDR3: CASSYSNWARATNEKLFF
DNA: TGTGCCAGCAGTTACTCGAATTGGGCGAGAGCAACTAATGAAAAACTGTTTTTT

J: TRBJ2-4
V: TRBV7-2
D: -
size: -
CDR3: CASSLTLRGARGIQYF
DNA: TGTGCCAGCAGCTTAACCCTACGGGGTGCCCGGGGCATTCAGTACTTC

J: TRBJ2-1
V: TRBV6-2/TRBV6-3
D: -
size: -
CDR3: CASSYTVRERDNEQFF
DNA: TGTGCCAGCAGTTACACAGTGAGGGAGAGGGACAATGAGCAGTTCTTC

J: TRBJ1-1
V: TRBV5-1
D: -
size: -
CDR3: CASSAYREAFF
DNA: TGCGCCAGCAGCGCCTATCGGGAAGCTTTCTTT

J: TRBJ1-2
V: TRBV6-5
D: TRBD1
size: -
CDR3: CASRGTGGGYGYTF
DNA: TGTGCCAGCAGGGGGACAGGAGGGGGTTATGGCTACACCTTC

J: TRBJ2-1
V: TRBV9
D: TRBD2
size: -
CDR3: CASSATLSGSTYNEQFF
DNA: TGTGCCAGCAGCGCAACACTTAGCGGGAGCACCTACAATGAGCAGTTCTTC

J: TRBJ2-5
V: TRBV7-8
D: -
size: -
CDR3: CASSLGAGGETQYF
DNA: TGTGCCAGCAGCCTAGGGGCAGGTGGAGAGACCCAGTACTTC

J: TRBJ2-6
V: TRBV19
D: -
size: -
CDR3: CASSMVRGSGANVLTF
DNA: TGTGCCAGTAGTATGGTTCGAGGGTCTGGGGCCAACGTCCTGACTTTC

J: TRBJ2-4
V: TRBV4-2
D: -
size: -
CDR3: CASSQERERHIQYF
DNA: TGTGCCAGCAGCCAAGAAAGGGAGCGTCACATTCAGTACTTC

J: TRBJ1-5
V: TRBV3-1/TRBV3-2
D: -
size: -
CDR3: CASSHGLDNQPQHF
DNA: TGTGCCAGCAGCCACGGACTCGACAATCAGCCCCAGCATTTT

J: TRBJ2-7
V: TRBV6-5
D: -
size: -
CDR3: CASRVRDFPYEQYF
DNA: TGTGCCAGCAGAGTCCGGGACTTCCCCTACGAGCAGTACTTC

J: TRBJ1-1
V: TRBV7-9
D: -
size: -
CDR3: CASSSQMTGNTEAFF
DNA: TGTGCCAGCAGCTCCCAAATGACAGGGAACACTGAAGCTTTCTTT

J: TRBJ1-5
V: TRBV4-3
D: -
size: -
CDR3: CASSFGTLNQPQHF
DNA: TGCGCCAGCAGCTTCGGGACACTCAATCAGCCCCAGCATTTT

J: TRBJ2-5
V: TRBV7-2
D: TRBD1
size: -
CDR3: CASSGRTGTQETQYF
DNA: TGTGCCAGCAGCGGGAGGACAGGGACACAAGAGACCCAGTACTTC

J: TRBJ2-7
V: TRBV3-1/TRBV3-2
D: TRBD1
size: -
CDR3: CASSQGTGFGEQYF
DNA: TGTGCCAGCAGCCAGGGGACAGGGTTTGGGGAGCAGTACTTC

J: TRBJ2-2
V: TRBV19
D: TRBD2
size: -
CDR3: CARRLAVHYPSTGELFF
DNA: TGTGCCAGAAGACTAGCGGTTCATTACCCGAGCACCGGGGAGCTGTTTTTT

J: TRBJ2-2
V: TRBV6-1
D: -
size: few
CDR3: CASSEGQITGELFF
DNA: TGTGCCAGCAGTGAAGGACAGATCACCGGGGAGCTGTTTTTT

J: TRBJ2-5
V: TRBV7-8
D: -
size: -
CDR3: CASSRGAGLQETQYF
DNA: TGTGCCAGCAGCCGAGGGGCAGGACTTCAAGAGACCCAGTACTTC

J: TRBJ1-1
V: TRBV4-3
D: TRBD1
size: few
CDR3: CASSLYRGRRTEAFF
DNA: TGCGCCAGCAGCCTATACAGGGGGCGGCGCACTGAAGCTTTCTTT

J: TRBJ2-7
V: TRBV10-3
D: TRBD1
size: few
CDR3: CAISEPGQGANEQYF
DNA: TGTGCCATCAGTGAACCGGGACAGGGCGCGAACGAGCAGTACTTC

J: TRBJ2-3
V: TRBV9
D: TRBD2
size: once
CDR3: CASSVLAETTDTQYF
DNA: TGTGCCAGCAGCGTACTAGCGGAGACCACAGATACGCAGTATTTT

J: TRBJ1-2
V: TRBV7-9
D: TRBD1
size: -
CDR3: CASSGPGQGAFYGYTF
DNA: TGTGCCAGCAGCGGGCCGGGACAGGGGGCATTCTATGGCTACACCTTC

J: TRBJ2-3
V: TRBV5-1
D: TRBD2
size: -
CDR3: CASRFEGRGKTDTQYF
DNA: TGCGCCAGCCGTTTTGAGGGGCGGGGGAAGACAGATACGCAGTATTTT

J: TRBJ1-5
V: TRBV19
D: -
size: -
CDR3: CASSTQVGQPQHF
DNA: TGTGCCAGTAGTACACAGGTAGGCCAGCCCCAGCATTTT

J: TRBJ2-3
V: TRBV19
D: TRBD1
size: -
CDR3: CASSDRATDTQYF
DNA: TGTGCCAGTAGTGACAGGGCGACAGATACGCAGTATTTT

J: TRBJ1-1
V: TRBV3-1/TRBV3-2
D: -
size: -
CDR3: CASSFMRGGTEAFF
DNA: TGTGCCAGCAGCTTTATGAGGGGAGGCACTGAAGCTTTCTTT

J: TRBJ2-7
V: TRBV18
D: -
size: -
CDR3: CASSPRRSEQYF
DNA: TGTGCCAGCTCACCACGGCGGAGCGAGCAGTACTTC

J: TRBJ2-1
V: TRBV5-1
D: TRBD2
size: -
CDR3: CASNGLAGMNEQFF
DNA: TGCGCCAGCAACGGACTAGCGGGAATGAATGAGCAGTTCTTC

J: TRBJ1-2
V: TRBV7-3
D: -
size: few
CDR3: CASSLGGREGYTF
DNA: TGTGCCAGCAGCTTAGGAGGGAGGGAAGGCTACACCTTC

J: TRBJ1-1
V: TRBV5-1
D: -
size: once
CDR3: CASSLGAANTEAFF
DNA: TGCGCCAGCAGCTTGGGGGCAGCAAACACTGAAGCTTTCTTT

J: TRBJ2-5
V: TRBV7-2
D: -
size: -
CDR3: CASSPPTGLLLADF
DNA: TGTGCCAGCAGCCCTCCCACCGGACTTCTTTTAGCGGACTTC

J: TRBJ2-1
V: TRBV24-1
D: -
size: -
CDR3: CATSDFSGVGQFF
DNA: TGTGCCACCAGTGATTTTTCCGGGGTTGGGCAGTTCTTC

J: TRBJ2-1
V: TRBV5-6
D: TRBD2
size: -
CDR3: CASSLALVAGGNEQFF
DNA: TGTGCCAGCAGCTTGGCCTTGGTAGCGGGGGGCAATGAGCAGTTCTTC

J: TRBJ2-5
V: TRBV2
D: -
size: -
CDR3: CASRKEGRQETQYF
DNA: TGTGCCAGCAGAAAAGAGGGCAGGCAAGAGACCCAGTACTTC

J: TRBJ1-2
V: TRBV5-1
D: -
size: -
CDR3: CASSPRRGRDGYTF
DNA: TGCGCCAGCAGTCCACGCCGAGGGAGAGATGGCTACACCTTC

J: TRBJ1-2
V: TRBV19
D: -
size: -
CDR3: CASSWQVDYGYTF
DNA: TGTGCCAGTAGTTGGCAGGTGGACTATGGCTACACCTTC

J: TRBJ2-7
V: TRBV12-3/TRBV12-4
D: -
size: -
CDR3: CASSRDRAYEQYF
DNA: TGTGCCAGCAGCCGCGACAGAGCCTACGAGCAGTACTTC